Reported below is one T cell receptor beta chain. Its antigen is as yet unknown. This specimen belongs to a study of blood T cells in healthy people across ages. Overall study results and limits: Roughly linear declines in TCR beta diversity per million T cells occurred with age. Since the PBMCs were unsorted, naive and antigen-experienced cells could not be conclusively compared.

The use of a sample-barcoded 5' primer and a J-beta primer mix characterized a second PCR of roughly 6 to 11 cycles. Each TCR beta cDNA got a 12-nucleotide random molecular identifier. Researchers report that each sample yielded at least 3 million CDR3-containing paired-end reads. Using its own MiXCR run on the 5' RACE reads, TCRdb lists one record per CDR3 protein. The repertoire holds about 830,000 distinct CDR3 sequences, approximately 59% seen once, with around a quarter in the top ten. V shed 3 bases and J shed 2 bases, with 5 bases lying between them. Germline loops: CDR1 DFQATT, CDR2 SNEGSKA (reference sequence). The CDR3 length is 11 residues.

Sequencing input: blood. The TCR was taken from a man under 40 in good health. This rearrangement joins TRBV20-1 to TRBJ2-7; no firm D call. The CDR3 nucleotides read TGCAGTGCTAGTACAACCTACGAGCAGTACTTC. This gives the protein CSASTTYEQYF.